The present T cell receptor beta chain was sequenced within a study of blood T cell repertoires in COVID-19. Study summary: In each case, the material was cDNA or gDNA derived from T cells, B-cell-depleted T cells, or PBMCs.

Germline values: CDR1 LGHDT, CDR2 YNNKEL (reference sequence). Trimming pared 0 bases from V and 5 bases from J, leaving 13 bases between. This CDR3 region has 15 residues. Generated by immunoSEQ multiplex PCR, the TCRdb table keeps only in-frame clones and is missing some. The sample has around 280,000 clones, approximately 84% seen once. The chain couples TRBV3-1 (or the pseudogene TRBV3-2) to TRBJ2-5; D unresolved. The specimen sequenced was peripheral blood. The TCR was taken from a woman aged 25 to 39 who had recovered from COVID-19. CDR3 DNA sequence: TGTGCCAGCAGCCAAGATATTGGAGCGAGGGAGACCCAGTACTTC. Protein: CASSQDIGARETQYF.